The text below deals with one TCR beta chain. This record belongs to a study of blood T cell repertoires in COVID-19. Study background: Sources were T cells, B-cell-depleted T cells, or PBMCs; the material itself was cDNA or gDNA.

Germline CDR1 and CDR2: MNHNS and SASEGT. This CDR3 has 15 amino acids. The V gene end was trimmed by 3 bases and the J gene end by 3 bases; junction bases not matched to a gene: 2. As processed by the authors: Amplifying reference gene primers gave estimates of nucleated cell counts. Some clones are missing from TCRdb's copy, which holds only in-frame ones; the method was immunoSEQ multiplex PCR. Clone size and the V and J calls come from that table; the DNA yielded D and trimming. This sample carries a few hundred thousand clones, around four fifths of them seen once, and the ten largest clones take 0.95% to 1.5%.

This TCR came from a woman between 45 and 65 years old with acute or convalescent COVID-19. The chain has TRBV6-1 and TRBJ2-7; the match to TRBD2 covers 13 bases. Input material: peripheral blood. The CDR3 DNA reads TGTGCCAGCAGTGATACTAGCGGGAGGGGCTACGAGCAGTACTTC. Translated, it gives CASSDTSGRGYEQYF.